These T cell receptor beta chains were read from a single sample in a study of cytomegalovirus exposure and HLA in healthy donors. Profiled with immunoSEQ multiplex PCR; TCRdb holds only in-frame clones, not every one. The sample includes 150,000 to 180,000 clones, 65% to 80% of them seen just once. The sample was PBMCs. These receptors came from a woman in her forties in good health and CMV-seronegative. Each CDR3 is given with its conserved first and last residue. Clone size is not always given. Where it is, it says once, few, many or a class for expanded clones.

14 - TRBV27 CASSFSQGPYEQYF
12 few TRBV29-1 CSVDRAQETQYF
17 few TRBV5-1 CASTSTGHLSNTGELFF
13 - TRBV6-5 CASSRTGDREQYF
17 - TRBV7-2 CASSLVQGQGTAYGYTF
13 - TRBV10-3 CAITGGSSYEQYF
14 few TRBV13 CASSLEGLAGDPYF
13 - TRBV19 CASSWRENYGYTF
17 - TRBV27 CASSFLDRERGPYEQYF
12 - TRBV10-1 CASSGSGEEQYF
12 - TRBV2 CASSFNSYEQYF
13 - TRBV19 CASSIGGHYEQYF
14 - TRBV11-2 CASSLMGLAETQYF
14 - TRBV5-1 CASSLDRAYYGYTF
16 - TRBV7-8 CASSLVGTGVNEKLFF
12 - TRBV28 CASARGFGELFF
15 - TRBV6-1 CAAGESLDYLNEQFF
15 - TRBV2 CASSEADSLSLGYTF
13 - TRBV6-5 CASSSAVNTEAFF
15 - TRBV6-1 CASTIEAGIAYEQYF
18 - TRBV4-1 CASSQEKSGTGINEKLFF
15 - TRBV5-1 CASSYSRSTGYGYTF
14 once TRBV29-1 CSVGGGGSGNTIYF
13 - TRBV5-6 CASSFKGGTEAFF
14 - TRBV7-6 CASSLSGSPIEQYF
12 - TRBV28 CASRGSNQPQHF
14 - TRBV4-1 CASSQDRGYEKLFF
15 - TRBV5-4 CASSADRGDNEKLFF